The entry below describes one T cell receptor (beta chain). Which antigen it targets is not known. Per-base qualities were not stored, and no clone one base away is much larger. This record comes from a study of T cell responses to AZD1222 COVID-19 vaccine (dated by TCRdb to the early 2020s). The study in broad terms: AZD1222 recipients whose second dose came at about 4 weeks and those whose second dose came at about 12 weeks were combined into one group, since spike-specific TCR depth and breadth did not differ between the two schedules. TCR sequencing was performed for fewer than 250 trial participants, of whom around 200 were given two doses of AZD1222 and around 26 were given two doses of MenACWY control vaccine. Trial participants were enrolled by age into subgroups of 18-55, 56-69 and 70-plus years, and approximately 150, 30 and 60 TCR-sequenced participants, respectively, were included in these subgroups.

Study-wide findings and limitations: Spike-specific TCR breadth and depth rose significantly after two AZD1222 doses compared with day 0 and with MenACWY recipients. The vaccine-associated CD4 TCRs covered the entire spike protein, and the dominant responses fell in regions 160-218 and 743-854. Participants were mostly white British and included more females than males, and it was suggested by the authors that clonal diversity may have been underestimated. No day 14 peak-response samples were available, so repertoires were characterized only after the peak T cell response. Only six or seven AZD1222 recipients were SARS-CoV-2 seropositive at baseline, limiting conclusions about previously exposed vaccinees. Reportedly, almost half of the unique spike-specific TCRs recognized epitopes lying outside the regions that are mutated in the B.1.351 and B.1.1.7 variants. In the small 56-69-year group, the increase in depth fell short of significance, most likely because of low power.

The sample's time point label is to be understood as: baseline before first vaccination. Vaccinee samples came from UK trials COV001 and COV002, including a single-blind randomized controlled phase 2/3 trial of AZD1222 (ChAdOx1 nCoV-19) in healthy adults. For TCRbeta chain sequencing, PBMC samples were collected from trial participants at day 0 and at day 28 after the second dose. CDR1 and CDR2 are drawn from the germline V gene: SQVTM, ANQGSEA. V has 6 bases trimmed and J has 5 bases trimmed; junction bases matching no gene number 8. The CDR3 sequence holds 13 residues, the cysteine and phenylalanine included. The sequence is cut down to CDR3 DNA, 39 bases in frame from base 1. The CDR3 regions of human TCRbeta chains were analyzed by immunosequencing. For the original study's pipeline: TCRs in the repertoires were compared against a reference library of SARS-CoV-2-specific TCRs that had been generated with the MIRA antigen-specificity platform. Breadth was defined as the fraction of unique TCRs that were SARS-CoV-2-associated. Depth was defined as the fraction of total T cells that were SARS-CoV-2-associated. Using the MIRA data, each spike-specific TCR was mapped to the spike region that the TCR reacts to and placed in a CD4 or CD8 class. Log10-transformed breadth and depth values were compared by one-way ANOVA with Sidak's multiple comparisons tests. As stored in TCRdb, this immuneACCESS dataset retains in-frame rearrangements with V and J assigned. A fraction of the clones does not appear; measured against another copy, unresolved V genes explain less than half of the discrepancy, and the remainder lacks a known reason. V, J and clone size were drawn from that table, and D and trimming were deduced from the DNA. The sample data list 180,000 or so clones, and 90% to 95% of these were observed just once. The ten largest clones take up approximately 0.64% of the sample.

The rearranged chain carries TRBV29-1 and TRBJ1-1, with 8 bases in between that match TRBD1. This sequence was found in an adult in good health. The starting material was peripheral blood, obtained on day 0 of AZD1222 vaccination. The CDR3 region has the sequence CSVAKQGGTEAFF. The nucleotide sequence reads TGCAGCGTGGCCAAACAGGGGGGGACTGAAGCTTTCTTT.